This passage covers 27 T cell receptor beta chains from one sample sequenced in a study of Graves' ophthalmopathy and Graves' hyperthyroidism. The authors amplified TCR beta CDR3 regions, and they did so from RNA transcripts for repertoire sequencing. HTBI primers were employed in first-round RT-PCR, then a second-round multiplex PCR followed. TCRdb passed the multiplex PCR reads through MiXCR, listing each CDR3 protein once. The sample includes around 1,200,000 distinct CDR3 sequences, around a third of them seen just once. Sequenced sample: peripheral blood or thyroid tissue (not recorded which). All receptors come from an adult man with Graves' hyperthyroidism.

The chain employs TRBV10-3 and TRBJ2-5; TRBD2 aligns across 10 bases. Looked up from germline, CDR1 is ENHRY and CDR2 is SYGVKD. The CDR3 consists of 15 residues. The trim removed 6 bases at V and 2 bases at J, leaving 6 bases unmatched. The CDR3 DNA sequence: TGTGCCATCAGGCCTACTAGCGGGGAACAAGAGACCCAGTACTTC. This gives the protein CAIRPTSGEQETQYF.

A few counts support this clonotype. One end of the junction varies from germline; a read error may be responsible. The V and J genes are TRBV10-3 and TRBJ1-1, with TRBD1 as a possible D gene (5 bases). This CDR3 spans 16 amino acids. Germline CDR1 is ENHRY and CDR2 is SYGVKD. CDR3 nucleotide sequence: TGTGCCAGCAGTTACCTTGGCGTGGGCAGGGAAACTGAAGCTTTCTTT. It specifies CASSYLGVGRETEAFF.

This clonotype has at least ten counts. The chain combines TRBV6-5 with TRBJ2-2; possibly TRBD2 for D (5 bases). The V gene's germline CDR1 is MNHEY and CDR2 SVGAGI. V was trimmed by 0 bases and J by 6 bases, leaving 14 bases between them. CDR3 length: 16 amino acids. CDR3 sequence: CASSYSPSRGSGELFF. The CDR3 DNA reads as TGTGCCAGCAGTTACTCGCCTTCCCGGGGTTCCGGGGAGCTGTTTTTT.

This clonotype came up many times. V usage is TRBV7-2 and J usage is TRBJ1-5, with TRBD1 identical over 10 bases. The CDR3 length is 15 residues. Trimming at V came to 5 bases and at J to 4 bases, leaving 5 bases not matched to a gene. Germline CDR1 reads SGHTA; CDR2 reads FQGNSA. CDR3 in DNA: TGTGCCAGCAGCGCCCGGACAGGGGGTAATCAGCCCCAGCATTTT. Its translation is CASSARTGGNQPQHF.

Here the CDR3 reads CAISESARTAGGPQYF. The DNA of the CDR3 is TGTGCCATCAGTGAGTCGGCAAGGACCGCTGGTGGGCCCCAGTACTTC. The V gene is TRBV10-3, the J gene TRBJ2-5, with no clear D. There are 16 residues in the CDR3. In germline, CDR1 is ENHRY, CDR2 SYGVKD. V shed 0 bases and J shed 9 bases, with 20 bases lying between them.

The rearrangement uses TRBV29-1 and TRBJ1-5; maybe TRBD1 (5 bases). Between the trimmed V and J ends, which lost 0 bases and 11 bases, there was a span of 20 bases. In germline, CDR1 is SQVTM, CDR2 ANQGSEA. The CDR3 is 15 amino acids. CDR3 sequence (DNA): TGCAGCGTTGAAGAGTCCGGGACCCCCCAAGAGACCCAGCATTTT. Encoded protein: CSVEESGTPQETQHF.

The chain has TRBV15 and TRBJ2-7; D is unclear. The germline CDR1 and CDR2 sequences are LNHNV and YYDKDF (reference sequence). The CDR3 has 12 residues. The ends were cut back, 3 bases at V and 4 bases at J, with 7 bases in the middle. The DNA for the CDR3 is TGTGCCACCAGCAGCCAACATTACGAGCAGTACTTC. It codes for CATSSQHYEQYF. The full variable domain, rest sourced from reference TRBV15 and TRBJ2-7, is DAMVIQNPRYQVTQFGKPVTLSCSQTLNHNVMYWYQQKSSQAPKLLFHYYDKDFNNEADTPDNFQSRRPNTSFCFLDIRSPGLGDTAMYLCATSSQHYEQYFGPGTRLTVT.

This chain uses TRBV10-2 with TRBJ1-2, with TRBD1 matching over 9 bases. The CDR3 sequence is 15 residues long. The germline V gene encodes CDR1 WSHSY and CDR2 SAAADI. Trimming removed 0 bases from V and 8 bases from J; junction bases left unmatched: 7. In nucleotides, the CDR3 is TGCGCCAGCAGTGAGTCGTCACAGGGGGCCGGAGGCTACACCTTC. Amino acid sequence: CASSESSQGAGGYTF.

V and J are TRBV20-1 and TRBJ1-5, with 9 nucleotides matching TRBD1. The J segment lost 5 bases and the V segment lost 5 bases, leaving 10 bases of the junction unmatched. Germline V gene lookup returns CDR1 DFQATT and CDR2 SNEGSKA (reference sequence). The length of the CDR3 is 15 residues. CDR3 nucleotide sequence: TGCAGTGCTGAATCCCGGGACAGGGCCGATCAGCCCCAGCATTTT. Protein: CSAESRDRADQPQHF.

CDR3 sequence reads: CASSRIPGTGSGANVLTF. CDR3 bases: TGTGCCAGTAGTCGGATTCCCGGGACAGGGTCTGGGGCCAACGTCCTGACTTTC. The chain links TRBV19 to TRBJ2-6; TRBD1 matches at 9 bases. With V trimmed by 5 bases and J by 1 base, 9 bases remained unmatched. Germline V gene data show CDR1 as LNHDA and CDR2 as SQIVND (reference sequence). This CDR3 comprises 18 residues.

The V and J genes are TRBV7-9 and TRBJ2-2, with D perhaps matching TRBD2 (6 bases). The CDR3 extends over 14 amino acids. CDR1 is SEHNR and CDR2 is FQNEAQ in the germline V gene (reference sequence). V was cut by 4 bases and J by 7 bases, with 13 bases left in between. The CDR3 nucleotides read TGTGCCAGCAGCTATAGCGGTTACATCGGGGAGCTGTTTTTT. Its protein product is CASSYSGYIGELFF.

The CDR3 is CASRSGTGGGGEKLFF. Here the CDR3 DNA reads TGTGCCAGCAGGTCTGGGACAGGGGGGGGGGGTGAAAAACTGTTTTTT. This rearrangement joins TRBV7-8 to TRBJ1-4; TRBD1 aligns across 11 bases. With 6 bases clipped from V and 7 bases from J, the junction kept 10 bases outside the gene matches. Per germline, CDR1 SGHVS and CDR2 FQNEAQ. The CDR3 totals 16 residues.

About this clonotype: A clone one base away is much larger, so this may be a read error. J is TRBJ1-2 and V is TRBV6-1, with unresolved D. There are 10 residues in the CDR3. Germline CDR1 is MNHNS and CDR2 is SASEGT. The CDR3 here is CVSFAGGYTF. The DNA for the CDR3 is TGTGTCAGCTTCGCTGGGGGCTACACCTTC.

The CDR3: CAWSVERINSPLHF. The CDR3, as DNA: TGTGCCTGGAGTGTCGAACGGATTAATTCACCCCTCCACTTT. The chain links TRBV19 to TRBJ1-6; no definite D call. Germline CDR1 and CDR2: LNHDA and SQIVND (reference sequence). Trimming shortened V by 11 bases and J by 6 bases, and 17 bases separated the two germline ends. The CDR3 length is 14 residues. Full variable domain (missing parts from reference TRBV19 and TRBJ1-6): DGGITQSPKYLFRKEGQNVTLSCEQNLNHDAMYWYRQDPGQGLRLIYYSQIVNDFQKGDIAEGYSVSREKKESFPLTVTSAQKNPTAFYLCAWSVERINSPLHFGNGTRLTVT.

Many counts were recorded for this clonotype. The CDR3 sequence: CASSSSHSLRRVGRETQYF. The DNA of the CDR3 is TGTGCCAGCAGCTCTAGTCACAGCTTACGCAGGGTTGGTCGAGAGACCCAGTACTTC. This chain joins TRBV7-2 and TRBJ2-5; a possible D gene is TRBD1 (5 bases). The V end lost 4 bases, the J end lost 4 bases, and 28 bases lay between the germline ends. The V gene's germline CDR1 is SGHTA and CDR2 FQGNSA. The CDR3 consists of 19 residues.

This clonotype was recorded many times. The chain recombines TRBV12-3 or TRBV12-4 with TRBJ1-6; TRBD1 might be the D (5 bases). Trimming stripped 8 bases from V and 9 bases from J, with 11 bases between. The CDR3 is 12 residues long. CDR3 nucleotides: TGTGCCAGCGGAGGGGTTCCTTCACCCCTCCACTTT. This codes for CASGGVPSPLHF.

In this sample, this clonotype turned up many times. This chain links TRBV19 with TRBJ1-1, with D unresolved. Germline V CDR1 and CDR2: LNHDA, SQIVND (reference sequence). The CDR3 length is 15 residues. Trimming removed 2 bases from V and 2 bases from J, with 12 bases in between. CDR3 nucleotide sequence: TGTGCCAGTAGTATACCCCATGCAGCAAACACTGAAGCTTTCTTT. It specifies CASSIPHAANTEAFF.

DNA of the CDR3: TGTGCCAGAAGCGGGCGGGCAGGGGAGGACGAGCAGTACTTC. Translating it yields CARSGRAGEDEQYF. V gene TRBV2 combines with J gene TRBJ2-7; D is tentatively TRBD1 or TRBD2 (6 bases each). Germline assignment: CDR1 SNHLY and CDR2 FYNNEI. Between the trimmed V and J ends, which lost 9 bases and 5 bases, there was a span of 20 bases. This CDR3 comprises 14 residues.

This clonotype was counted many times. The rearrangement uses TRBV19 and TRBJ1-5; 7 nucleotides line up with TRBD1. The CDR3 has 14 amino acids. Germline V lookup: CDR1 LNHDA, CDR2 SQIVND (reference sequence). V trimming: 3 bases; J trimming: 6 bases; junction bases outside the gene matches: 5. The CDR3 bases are TGTGCCAGTAGTATGGGGACAGTAAGTCAGCCCCAGCATTTT. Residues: CASSMGTVSQPQHF.

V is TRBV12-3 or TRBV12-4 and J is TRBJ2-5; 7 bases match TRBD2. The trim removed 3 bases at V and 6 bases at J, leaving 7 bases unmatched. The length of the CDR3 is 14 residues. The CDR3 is CASSLYSGVQTQYF. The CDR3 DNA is TGTGCCAGCAGTTTGTACAGCGGGGTACAGACCCAGTACTTC.

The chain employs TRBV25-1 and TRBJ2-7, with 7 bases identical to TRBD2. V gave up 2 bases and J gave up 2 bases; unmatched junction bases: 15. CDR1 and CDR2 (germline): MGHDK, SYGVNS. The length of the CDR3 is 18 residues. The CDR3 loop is CASSETTASGVRAYEQYF. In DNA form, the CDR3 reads TGTGCCAGCAGTGAAACGACAGCAAGCGGGGTAAGGGCCTACGAGCAGTACTTC.

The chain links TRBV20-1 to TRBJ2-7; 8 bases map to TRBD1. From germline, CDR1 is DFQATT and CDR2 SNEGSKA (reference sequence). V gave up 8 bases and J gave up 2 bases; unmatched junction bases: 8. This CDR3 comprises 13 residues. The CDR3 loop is CSSFGTGTYEQYF. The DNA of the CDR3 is TGCAGTTCGTTCGGGACAGGCACCTACGAGCAGTACTTC.

In DNA form, the CDR3 reads TGTGCCAGCAGCTTACGGACAGGGGGTTTCGGCTACGAGCAGTACTTC. Translated: CASSLRTGGFGYEQYF. V gene TRBV7-8 combines with J gene TRBJ2-7; 10 bases match TRBD1. Germline lookup yields CDR1 SGHVS and CDR2 FQNEAQ. V lost 2 bases, J lost 3 bases, and 7 bases stayed unmatched. The CDR3 has 16 residues.

The CDR3 loop reads CASSPGLAGVFTGELFF. DNA of the CDR3: TGCGCCAGCAGCCCGGGACTAGCGGGAGTGTTTACCGGGGAGCTGTTTTTT. This chain uses TRBV5-1 with TRBJ2-2; 14 bases match TRBD2. This CDR3 spans 17 amino acids. CDR1 and CDR2 (germline): SGHRS, YFSETQ. The junction had 7 bases not matched to a gene; V was cut back by 4 bases and J by 5 bases. Full variable domain (outside the CDR3, taken from reference TRBV5-1 and TRBJ2-2): KAGVTQTPRYLIKTRGQQVTLSCSPISGHRSVSWYQQTPGQGLQFLFEYFSETQRNKGNFPGRFSGRQFSNSRSEMNVSTLELGDSALYLCASSPGLAGVFTGELFFGEGSRLTVL.

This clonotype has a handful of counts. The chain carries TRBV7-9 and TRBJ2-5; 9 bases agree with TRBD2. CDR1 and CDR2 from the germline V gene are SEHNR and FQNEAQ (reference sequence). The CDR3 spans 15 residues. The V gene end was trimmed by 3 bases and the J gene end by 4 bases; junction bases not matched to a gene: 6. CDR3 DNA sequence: TGTGCCAGCAGCTTCTTAGCGGGAGTATCAGAGACCCAGTACTTC. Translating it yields CASSFLAGVSETQYF.

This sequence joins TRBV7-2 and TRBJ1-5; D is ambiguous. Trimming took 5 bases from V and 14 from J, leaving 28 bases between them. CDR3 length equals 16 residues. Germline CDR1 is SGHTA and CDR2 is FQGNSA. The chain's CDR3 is CASSLRPGRWQSYEHF. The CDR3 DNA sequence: TGTGCCAGCAGCCTACGGCCCGGGAGGTGGCAGTCCTACGAGCATTTT.

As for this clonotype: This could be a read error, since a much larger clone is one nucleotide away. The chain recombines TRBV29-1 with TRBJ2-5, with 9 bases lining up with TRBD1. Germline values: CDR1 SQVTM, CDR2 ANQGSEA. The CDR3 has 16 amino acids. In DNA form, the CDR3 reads TGCGGCGTTTCTCTGACAGGGGGAATGTTTCAGGAGACCCAGTACTTC. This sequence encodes CGVSLTGGMFQETQYF.